This T cell receptor beta chain was identified in a study of cytomegalovirus exposure and HLA in healthy donors. Study-level background: HLA-typed donors were the source of about 85 million unique TCRs, which an early data release held. Study results and caveats: For cytomegalovirus status, the classifier reportedly gave diagnoses with high specificity and sensitivity.

V was shortened by 0 bases and J by 0 bases, with 12 bases between the two germline ends. Germline assignment: CDR1 SGHDT and CDR2 YYEEEE. The CDR3 is 16 amino acids. Only a few counts were recorded for this clone. Its antigen is not identified. Primers included in the PCR were 60 Vbeta and 13 Jbeta primers. Only in-frame clones appear in the TCRdb table, and some are missing; sequencing was by immunoSEQ multiplex PCR. Among about 140,000 clones listed, roughly 80% were seen once. The J gene is TRBJ1-1, the V gene TRBV5-6; maybe TRBD1 (5 bases). Sequencing used PBMCs. The sequence was collected from a man aged 35-49 years in good health and CMV-seronegative. The CDR3 loop reads CASSLVTAIMNTEAFF. Here the CDR3 DNA reads TGTGCCAGCAGCTTGGTGACAGCAATCATGAACACTGAAGCTTTCTTT.